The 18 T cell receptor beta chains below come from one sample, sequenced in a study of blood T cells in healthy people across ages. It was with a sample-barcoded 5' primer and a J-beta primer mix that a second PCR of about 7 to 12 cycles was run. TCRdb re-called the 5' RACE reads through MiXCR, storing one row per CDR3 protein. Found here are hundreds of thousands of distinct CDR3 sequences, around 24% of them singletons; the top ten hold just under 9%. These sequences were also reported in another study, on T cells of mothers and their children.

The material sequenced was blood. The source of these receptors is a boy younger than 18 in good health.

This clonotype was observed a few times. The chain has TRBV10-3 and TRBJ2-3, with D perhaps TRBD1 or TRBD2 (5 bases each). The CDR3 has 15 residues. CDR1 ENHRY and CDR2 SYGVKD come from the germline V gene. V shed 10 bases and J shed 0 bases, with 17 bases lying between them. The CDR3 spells CATGLAGASTDTQYF. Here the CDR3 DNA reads TGTGCCACCGGGCTAGCTGGGGCTAGCACAGATACGCAGTATTTT.

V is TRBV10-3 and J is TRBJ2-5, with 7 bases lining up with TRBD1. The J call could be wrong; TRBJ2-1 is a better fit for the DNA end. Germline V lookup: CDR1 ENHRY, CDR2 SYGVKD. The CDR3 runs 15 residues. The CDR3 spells CAISMDGQANNEQFF. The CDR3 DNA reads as TGTGCCATCAGTATGGACGGACAGGCCAACAATGAGCAGTTCTTC.

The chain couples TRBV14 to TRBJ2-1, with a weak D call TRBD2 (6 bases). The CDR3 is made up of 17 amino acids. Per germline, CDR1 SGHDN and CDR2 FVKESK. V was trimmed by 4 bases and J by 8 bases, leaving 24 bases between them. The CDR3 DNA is TGTGCCAGCAGCCCCACCTTTGCCGGGACTCTTCTAGATGAGCAGTTCTTC. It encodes CASSPTFAGTLLDEQFF.

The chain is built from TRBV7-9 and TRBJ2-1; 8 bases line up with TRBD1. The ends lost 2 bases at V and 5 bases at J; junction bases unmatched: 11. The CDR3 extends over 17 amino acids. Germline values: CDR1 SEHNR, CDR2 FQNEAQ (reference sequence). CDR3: CASSLSTGQGYNNEQFF. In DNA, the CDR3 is TGTGCCAGCAGCTTATCCACAGGACAGGGCTATAACAATGAGCAGTTCTTC.

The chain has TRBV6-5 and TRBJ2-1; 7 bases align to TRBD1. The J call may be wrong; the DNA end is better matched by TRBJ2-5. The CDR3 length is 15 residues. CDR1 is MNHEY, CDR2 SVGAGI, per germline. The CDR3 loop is CASSYSGQAWETQYF. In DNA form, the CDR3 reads TGTGCCAGCAGTTACTCTGGACAGGCCTGGGAGACCCAGTACTTC.

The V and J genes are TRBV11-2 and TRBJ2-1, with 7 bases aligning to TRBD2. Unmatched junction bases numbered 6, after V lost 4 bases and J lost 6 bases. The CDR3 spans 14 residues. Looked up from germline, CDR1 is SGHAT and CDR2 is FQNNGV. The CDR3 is CASSWEGTGNEQFF. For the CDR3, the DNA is TGTGCCAGCAGCTGGGAGGGGACCGGCAATGAGCAGTTCTTC.

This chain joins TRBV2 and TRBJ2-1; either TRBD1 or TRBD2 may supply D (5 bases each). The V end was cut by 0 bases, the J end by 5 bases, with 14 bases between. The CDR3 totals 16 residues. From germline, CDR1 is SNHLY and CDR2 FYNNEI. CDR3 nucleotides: TGTGCCAGCAGTGAAGCGCTAGGGGAGTTGGACAATGAGCAGTTCTTC. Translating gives CASSEALGELDNEQFF.

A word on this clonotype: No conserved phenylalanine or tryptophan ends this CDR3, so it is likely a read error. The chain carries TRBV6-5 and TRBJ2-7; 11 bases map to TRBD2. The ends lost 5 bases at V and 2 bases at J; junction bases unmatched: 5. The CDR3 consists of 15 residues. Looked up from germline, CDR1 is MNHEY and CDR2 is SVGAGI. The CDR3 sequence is CASSPGLAVTYEQYL. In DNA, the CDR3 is TGTGCCAGCAGTCCGGGACTAGCGGTTACCTACGAGCAGTACCTC.

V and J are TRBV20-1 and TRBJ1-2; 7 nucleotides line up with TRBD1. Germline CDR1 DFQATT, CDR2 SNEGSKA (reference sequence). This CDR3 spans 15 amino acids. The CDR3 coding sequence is TGCAGACCGGACAGGAGATTGTTTTTTAACTATGGCTACACCTTC. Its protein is CRPDRRLFFNYGYTF.

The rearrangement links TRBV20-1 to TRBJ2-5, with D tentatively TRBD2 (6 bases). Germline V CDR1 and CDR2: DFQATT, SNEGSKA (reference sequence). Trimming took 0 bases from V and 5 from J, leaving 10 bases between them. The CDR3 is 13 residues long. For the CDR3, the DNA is TGCAGTGCTAGAGAGGGACTGATGGAGACCCAGTACTTC. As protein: CSAREGLMETQYF.

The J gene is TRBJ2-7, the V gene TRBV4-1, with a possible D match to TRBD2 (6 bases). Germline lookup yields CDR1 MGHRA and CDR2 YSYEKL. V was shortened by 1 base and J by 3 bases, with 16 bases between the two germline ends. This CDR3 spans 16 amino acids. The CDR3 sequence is CASSQAGGTSIYEQYF. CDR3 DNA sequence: TGCGCCAGCAGCCAAGCGGGCGGGACCTCCATCTACGAGCAGTACTTC.

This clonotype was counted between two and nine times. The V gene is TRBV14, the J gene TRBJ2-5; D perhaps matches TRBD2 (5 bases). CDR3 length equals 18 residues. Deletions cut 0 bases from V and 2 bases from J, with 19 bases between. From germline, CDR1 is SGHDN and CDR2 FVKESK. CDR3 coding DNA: TGTGCCAGCAGCCAAGAACCCAGGCCGAGGACTCGACAAGAGACCCAGTACTTC. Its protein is CASSQEPRPRTRQETQYF.

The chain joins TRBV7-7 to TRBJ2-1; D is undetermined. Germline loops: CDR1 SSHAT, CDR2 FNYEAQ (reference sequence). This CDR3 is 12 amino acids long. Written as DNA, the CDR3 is TGTGCTACGGCGGCCCTTAACAATGAGCAGTTCTTC. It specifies CATAALNNEQFF.

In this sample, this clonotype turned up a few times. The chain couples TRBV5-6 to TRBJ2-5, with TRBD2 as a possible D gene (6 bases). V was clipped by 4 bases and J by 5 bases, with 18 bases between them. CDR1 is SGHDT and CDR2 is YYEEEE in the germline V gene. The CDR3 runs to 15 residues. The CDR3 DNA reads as TGTGCCAGCAGCGACGGGACTCGATGGCGGGAGACCCAGTACTTC. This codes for CASSDGTRWRETQYF.

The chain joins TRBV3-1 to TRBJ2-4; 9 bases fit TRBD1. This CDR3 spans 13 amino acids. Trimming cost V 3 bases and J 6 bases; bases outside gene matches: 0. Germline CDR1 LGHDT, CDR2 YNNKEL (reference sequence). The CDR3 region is CASSQGQGNIQYF. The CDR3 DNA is TGTGCCAGCAGCCAGGGACAGGGAAACATTCAGTACTTC.

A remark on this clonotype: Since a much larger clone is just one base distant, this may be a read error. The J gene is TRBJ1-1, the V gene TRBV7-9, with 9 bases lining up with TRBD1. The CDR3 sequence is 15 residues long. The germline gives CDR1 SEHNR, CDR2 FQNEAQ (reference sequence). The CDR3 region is CAGSWPGQGSTEAFF. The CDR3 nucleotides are TGTGCCGGCAGCTGGCCGGGACAGGGTAGCACTGAAGCTTTCTTT.

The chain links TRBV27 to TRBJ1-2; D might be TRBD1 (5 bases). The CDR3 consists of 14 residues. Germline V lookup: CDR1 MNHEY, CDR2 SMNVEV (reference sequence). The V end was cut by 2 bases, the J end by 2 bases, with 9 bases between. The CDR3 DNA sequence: TGTGCCAGCAGTTTAGTTGCAGGGAACTATGGCTACACCTTC. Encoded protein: CASSLVAGNYGYTF.

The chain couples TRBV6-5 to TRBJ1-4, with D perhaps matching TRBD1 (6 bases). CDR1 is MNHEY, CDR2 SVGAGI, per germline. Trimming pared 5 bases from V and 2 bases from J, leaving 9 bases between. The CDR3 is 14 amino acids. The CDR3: CASSTGYTNEKLFF. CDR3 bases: TGTGCCAGCAGTACAGGGTACACTAATGAAAAACTGTTTTTT.